This T cell receptor beta chain was captured in a study of cytomegalovirus exposure and HLA in healthy donors. Findings of the study overall: Across all donors, roughly uniform sequencing depth was an assumption of the presence/absence analyses. Most TCR sequences were uncommon, yet certain public TCRs appeared in many donors. With further analysis later on, most CMV-associated TCR beta chains appeared HLA-restricted.

This clone was picked up one time. The antigen is undetermined. Both 60 Vbeta primers and 13 Jbeta primers went into the PCR. Assay used: immunoSEQ multiplex PCR; TCRdb lists only in-frame clones, some missing. The table has approximately 160,000 clones, 70% to 80% seen once; the top ten hold about 0.69%. The study sampled nominally healthy donors, though unrecorded immune exposures were likely. There are 10 residues in the CDR3. Germline CDR1 and CDR2: SQVTM and ANQGSEA. The ends were cut back, 7 bases at V and 5 bases at J, with 7 bases in the middle. The receptor was derived from a female donor in good health and CMV-seronegative. The rearrangement joins TRBV29-1 to TRBJ2-3; a possible D gene is TRBD2 (6 bases). The sample comprised PBMCs. CDR3 coding DNA: TGCAGCGGGAGGGTAGATACGCAGTATTTT. Encoded protein: CSGRVDTQYF.